A single sample is the source of the 10 T cell receptor beta chains below, sequenced in a study of T cells in Graves' hyperthyroidism and ophthalmopathy. Amplified TCR beta CDR3 regions derived from RNA transcripts. TCR CDR3 regions were first amplified by RT-PCR with HTBI primers. TCRdb called the multiplex PCR reads again in MiXCR, with one record for every CDR3 protein. The table includes about 360,000 distinct CDR3 sequences, 15% to 20% detected once. The sample consisted of blood. All receptors derive from a woman between 18 and 29 years old with Graves' hyperthyroidism.

This clonotype was counted once. The V gene is TRBV4-1, the J gene TRBJ2-6, with a tentative D call TRBD2 (5 bases). Germline lookup yields CDR1 MGHRA and CDR2 YSYEKL. V lost 1 base and J 0 bases, leaving 16 bases between the germline ends. The CDR3 covers 19 residues. In nucleotides, the CDR3 is TGCGCCAGCAGCCAAGGAGGCTGGACTGGGCCCTCTGGGGCCAACGTCCTGACTTTC. This gives the protein CASSQGGWTGPSGANVLTF.

This clonotype was seen ten or more times. The gene calls are TRBV18 and TRBJ2-7; D not resolved. Germline V lookup: CDR1 KGHSH, CDR2 LQKENI. The CDR3 sequence is 13 residues long. V lost 6 bases and J 1 base, leaving 10 bases between the germline ends. CDR3 DNA sequence: TGTGCCAGCTCTAACCCACGGTCCTACGAGCAGTACTTC. This gives the protein CASSNPRSYEQYF.

This clonotype was picked up many times. Written as DNA, the CDR3 is TGTGCCAACTCGGGGGGGCCTGGAGAGACCCAGTACTTC. This encodes CANSGGPGETQYF. V gene TRBV12-3 or TRBV12-4 combines with J gene TRBJ2-5; 8 nucleotides agree with TRBD2. With V trimmed by 10 bases and J by 4 bases, 8 bases remained unmatched. This CDR3 is 13 amino acids long.

The table lists this clonotype with many counts. The CDR3 region has the DNA TGTGCCTGGAGTACGGGGGGATCAAGCGAGCAGTACTTC. Encoded protein: CAWSTGGSSEQYF. The chain couples TRBV30 to TRBJ2-7, with 7 nucleotides matching TRBD2. The junction had 7 bases not matched to a gene; V was cut back by 2 bases and J by 6 bases. Per germline, CDR1 GTSNPN and CDR2 SVGIG (reference sequence). CDR3 length: 13 amino acids. Full variable domain (remainder filled in from reference TRBV30 and TRBJ2-7): SQTIHQWPATLVQPVGSPLSLECTVEGTSNPNLYWYRQAAGRGLQLLFYSVGIGQISSEVPQNLSASRPQDRQFILSSKKLLLSDSGFYLCAWSTGGSSEQYFGPGTRLTVT.

In its sample, this clonotype was seen many times. V usage is TRBV6-5 and J usage is TRBJ1-1; 7 bases are a match to TRBD1. Germline assignment: CDR1 MNHEY and CDR2 SVGAGI. V lost 6 bases to trimming and J lost 3 bases; unmatched junction nucleotides: 4. The CDR3 sequence is 13 residues long. CDR3 nucleotide sequence: TGTGCCAGCAGGCATGGGACAGACACTGAAGCTTTCTTT. It is translated as CASRHGTDTEAFF.

This clonotype has ten or more counts. The rearrangement links TRBV4-2 to TRBJ1-1; no definite D call. V was shortened by 1 base and J by 0 bases, with 12 bases between the two germline ends. Germline loops: CDR1 LGHNA, CDR2 YNFKEQ. The CDR3 loop spans 16 amino acids. CDR3 sequence: CASSQGGSALNTEAFF. Here the CDR3 DNA reads TGTGCCAGCAGCCAAGGAGGGTCAGCTTTGAACACTGAAGCTTTCTTT.

This clonotype appeared many times. J is TRBJ2-4 and V is TRBV4-1; tentative D call: TRBD2 (5 bases). This CDR3 comprises 14 residues. Germline assignment: CDR1 MGHRA and CDR2 YSYEKL. V lost 0 bases and J 9 bases, leaving 12 bases between the germline ends. DNA for the CDR3: TGCGCCAGCAGCCAAGAGGACTTCTGGCGCATTCAGTACTTC. This codes for CASSQEDFWRIQYF.

This clonotype has a count of ten or more. The J gene is TRBJ1-2, the V gene TRBV27; 7 bases map to TRBD1. Germline V lookup: CDR1 MNHEY, CDR2 SMNVEV (reference sequence). This CDR3 comprises 12 residues. With V trimmed by 3 bases and J by 10 bases, 5 bases remained unmatched. The CDR3 DNA follows: TGTGCCAGCAGTTTCCAAGGGGGCGCCTACACCTTC. As protein: CASSFQGGAYTF.

Notes on this clonotype: One junction end does not reproduce the germline sequence, and a read error may be involved. The gene calls are TRBV12-3 or TRBV12-4 and TRBJ2-7; TRBD1 matches 10 bases. This CDR3 is 12 amino acids long. The CDR3 DNA follows: TGTGCCAGCAGTCACGCCGGGACAGGGGTCCACTTC. Residues: CASSHAGTGVHF.

In this sample, this clonotype turned up many times. V and J are TRBV5-6 and TRBJ2-5; 8 bases are a match to TRBD1. The length of the CDR3 is 13 residues. Trimming removed 10 bases from V and 4 bases from J; junction bases left unmatched: 9. Germline V gene lookup returns CDR1 SGHDT and CDR2 YYEEEE. The CDR3 nucleotides are TGTGCCTCCTCCGGACAGGGAGGAGAGACCCAGTACTTC. Translated, it gives CASSGQGGETQYF.